These T cell receptor beta chains were read from a single sample in a study of T cell responses to AZD1222 COVID-19 vaccine. Profiled with immunoSEQ multiplex PCR; TCRdb holds only in-frame clones, not every one. The table includes 100,000 to 150,000 clones, roughly 90% detected once. The material sequenced was peripheral blood, taken on day 0 of AZD1222 vaccination. Source of these receptors: an adult in good health. The CDR3 runs from the conserved cysteine through the conserved F or W. Fields, in order: clone size, J gene, D gene, V gene, CDR3 protein, CDR3 DNA. D genes are given only for firm matches. Clone sizes are given selectively: once, few, many, or a class where the clone is expanded.

abundance: -
j_gene: TRBJ2-7
d_gene: -
v_gene: TRBV19
CDR3aa: CASSVGGVSYEQYF
CDR3nt: TGTGCCAGTAGCGTTGGCGGGGTCTCCTACGAGCAGTACTTC

abundance: -
j_gene: TRBJ2-3
d_gene: -
v_gene: TRBV9
CDR3aa: CASSASVDTQYF
CDR3nt: TGTGCCAGCAGCGCTAGCGTAGATACGCAGTATTTT

abundance: -
j_gene: TRBJ2-1
d_gene: TRBD2
v_gene: TRBV4-1
CDR3aa: CASSQESGTSEDNEQFF
CDR3nt: TGCGCCAGCAGCCAAGAGTCCGGGACTAGCGAGGACAATGAGCAGTTCTTC

abundance: -
j_gene: TRBJ1-1
d_gene: -
v_gene: TRBV28
CDR3aa: CASLPMQYSNTEAFF
CDR3nt: TGTGCCAGCCTTCCAATGCAGTATTCGAACACTGAAGCTTTCTTT

abundance: -
j_gene: TRBJ1-1
d_gene: TRBD1
v_gene: TRBV6-5
CDR3aa: CASNRPGTGNTEAFF
CDR3nt: TGTGCCAGCAACCGCCCCGGGACAGGGAACACTGAAGCTTTCTTT

abundance: few
j_gene: TRBJ2-7
d_gene: TRBD1
v_gene: TRBV28
CDR3aa: CASSAVGQGREQYF
CDR3nt: TGTGCCAGCAGTGCAGTAGGACAGGGGAGGGAGCAGTACTTC

abundance: -
j_gene: TRBJ1-5
d_gene: TRBD1
v_gene: TRBV9
CDR3aa: CASSVDGTAHQPQHF
CDR3nt: TGTGCCAGCAGCGTCGACGGGACAGCCCATCAGCCCCAGCATTTT

abundance: -
j_gene: TRBJ1-1
d_gene: -
v_gene: TRBV5-1
CDR3aa: CASSLALGSTEAFF
CDR3nt: TGCGCCAGCAGCTTGGCGTTGGGTAGCACTGAAGCTTTCTTT

abundance: once
j_gene: TRBJ1-5
d_gene: -
v_gene: TRBV28
CDR3aa: CASSLPFRFQPQHF
CDR3nt: TGTGCCAGCAGTTTACCCTTTAGATTCCAGCCCCAGCATTTT

abundance: -
j_gene: TRBJ1-5
d_gene: -
v_gene: TRBV14
CDR3aa: CASSQALGPSNQPQHF
CDR3nt: TGTGCCAGCAGCCAGGCGTTGGGACCTAGCAATCAGCCCCAGCATTTT

abundance: once
j_gene: TRBJ1-2
d_gene: -
v_gene: TRBV7-9
CDR3aa: CASSPYLRNGYTF
CDR3nt: TGTGCCAGCAGCCCTTACCTAAGGAATGGCTACACCTTC

abundance: -
j_gene: TRBJ1-4
d_gene: TRBD1
v_gene: TRBV19
CDR3aa: CASRTGGTNEKLFF
CDR3nt: TGTGCCAGTCGGACAGGGGGGACTAATGAAAAACTGTTTTTT

abundance: -
j_gene: TRBJ1-4
d_gene: -
v_gene: TRBV5-5
CDR3aa: CASSRDKFSEKLFF
CDR3nt: TGTGCCAGCAGCCGCGACAAATTCAGTGAAAAACTGTTTTTT

abundance: -
j_gene: TRBJ2-2
d_gene: -
v_gene: TRBV10-3
CDR3aa: CAISDGMTGNTGELFF
CDR3nt: TGTGCCATCAGTGATGGAATGACGGGGAACACCGGGGAGCTGTTTTTT

abundance: -
j_gene: TRBJ2-5
d_gene: -
v_gene: TRBV7-2
CDR3aa: CASSLDYNQETQYF
CDR3nt: TGTGCCAGCAGCTTGGACTACAACCAAGAGACCCAGTACTTC

abundance: -
j_gene: TRBJ1-5
d_gene: TRBD1
v_gene: TRBV6-2/TRBV6-3
CDR3aa: CASSDRGNQPQHF
CDR3nt: TGTGCCAGCAGTGACAGGGGCAATCAGCCCCAGCATTTT

abundance: -
j_gene: TRBJ2-7
d_gene: -
v_gene: TRBV4-3
CDR3aa: CASSQWDRGEQYF
CDR3nt: TGCGCCAGCAGCCAGTGGGACCGGGGTGAGCAGTACTTC

abundance: -
j_gene: TRBJ1-5
d_gene: -
v_gene: TRBV5-1
CDR3aa: CASSPWGGASVQPQHF
CDR3nt: TGCGCCAGCAGCCCCTGGGGGGGGGCGTCTGTTCAGCCCCAGCATTTT

abundance: -
j_gene: TRBJ2-3
d_gene: TRBD2
v_gene: TRBV19
CDR3aa: CASSTPGTSGAITDTQYF
CDR3nt: TGTGCCAGTAGTACCCCCGGGACTAGCGGGGCGATAACAGATACGCAGTATTTT

abundance: once
j_gene: TRBJ2-7
d_gene: TRBD1
v_gene: TRBV4-1
CDR3aa: CASSHGTGALYEQYF
CDR3nt: TGCGCCAGCAGCCATGGGACAGGGGCTCTTTACGAGCAGTACTTC

abundance: -
j_gene: TRBJ1-1
d_gene: -
v_gene: TRBV10-3
CDR3aa: CAISEYAEEKGAFF
CDR3nt: TGTGCCATCAGTGAGTACGCCGAAGAAAAGGGGGCTTTCTTT

abundance: few
j_gene: TRBJ1-5
d_gene: -
v_gene: TRBV5-5
CDR3aa: CASSLVGSNQPQHF
CDR3nt: TGTGCCAGCAGCTTGGTAGGCTCCAATCAGCCCCAGCATTTT

abundance: many
j_gene: TRBJ1-2
d_gene: -
v_gene: TRBV11-2
CDR3aa: CASSTQTANYGYTF
CDR3nt: TGTGCCAGCAGCACCCAGACGGCAAACTATGGCTACACCTTC

abundance: -
j_gene: TRBJ2-3
d_gene: TRBD2
v_gene: TRBV19
CDR3aa: CASSPGGTDTQYF
CDR3nt: TGTGCCAGTAGTCCGGGGGGGACGGATACGCAGTATTTT

abundance: -
j_gene: TRBJ2-1
d_gene: -
v_gene: TRBV6-5
CDR3aa: CASSTSFNEQFF
CDR3nt: TGTGCCAGCAGCACTAGCTTCAATGAGCAGTTCTTC

abundance: -
j_gene: TRBJ1-3
d_gene: -
v_gene: TRBV28
CDR3aa: CASRPRDRRDTIYF
CDR3nt: TGTGCCAGCAGACCCAGGGACCGCCGGGACACCATATATTTT

abundance: -
j_gene: TRBJ1-1
d_gene: -
v_gene: TRBV7-9
CDR3aa: CASSLGQVNTEAFF
CDR3nt: TGTGCCAGCAGCTTAGGGCAGGTGAACACTGAAGCTTTCTTT

abundance: -
j_gene: TRBJ1-2
d_gene: -
v_gene: TRBV7-9
CDR3aa: CASSSGLYGYTF
CDR3nt: TGTGCCAGCAGCTCCGGACTATATGGCTACACCTTC

abundance: few
j_gene: TRBJ1-2
d_gene: -
v_gene: TRBV28
CDR3aa: CASSLSVQTYGYTF
CDR3nt: TGTGCCAGCAGTTTATCCGTACAGACCTATGGCTACACCTTC

abundance: -
j_gene: TRBJ2-7
d_gene: TRBD1
v_gene: TRBV2
CDR3aa: CASRTGGTNLYEQYF
CDR3nt: TGTGCCAGCCGGACAGGGGGTACTAACCTCTACGAGCAGTACTTC

abundance: -
j_gene: TRBJ1-2
d_gene: -
v_gene: TRBV7-2
CDR3aa: CASRSGQGYGYTF
CDR3nt: TGTGCCAGCAGGTCGGGGCAGGGCTATGGCTACACCTTC

abundance: -
j_gene: TRBJ1-6
d_gene: -
v_gene: TRBV27
CDR3aa: CASSEGPRLHF
CDR3nt: TGTGCCAGCAGTGAGGGTCCCAGGCTCCACTTT

abundance: -
j_gene: TRBJ2-5
d_gene: -
v_gene: TRBV28
CDR3aa: CASSSINSQQETQYF
CDR3nt: TGTGCCAGCAGTTCGATAAACAGTCAGCAAGAGACCCAGTACTTC

abundance: few
j_gene: TRBJ1-5
d_gene: -
v_gene: TRBV30
CDR3aa: CAWSVRSNQPQHF
CDR3nt: TGTGCCTGGAGTGTACGTAGCAATCAGCCCCAGCATTTT

abundance: -
j_gene: TRBJ1-4
d_gene: -
v_gene: TRBV2
CDR3aa: CASLQAGKLFF
CDR3nt: TGTGCCAGCCTGCAGGCAGGGAAACTGTTTTTT

abundance: once
j_gene: TRBJ2-1
d_gene: TRBD2
v_gene: TRBV7-8
CDR3aa: CASSLSGGGDNEQFF
CDR3nt: TGTGCCAGCAGCTTAAGCGGGGGGGGAGACAATGAGCAGTTCTTC

abundance: -
j_gene: TRBJ1-2
d_gene: TRBD1
v_gene: TRBV4-3
CDR3aa: CASSQDLAAGGDYGYTF
CDR3nt: TGCGCCAGCAGCCAAGATCTAGCGGCAGGGGGAGACTATGGCTACACCTTC

abundance: once
j_gene: TRBJ2-5
d_gene: -
v_gene: TRBV28
CDR3aa: CASSSGAQRETQYF
CDR3nt: TGTGCCAGCAGCTCGGGGGCGCAAAGGGAGACCCAGTACTTC

abundance: -
j_gene: TRBJ1-5
d_gene: -
v_gene: TRBV28
CDR3aa: CASSLPGQNNQPQHF
CDR3nt: TGTGCCAGCAGTTTACCCGGACAGAACAATCAGCCCCAGCATTTT

abundance: -
j_gene: TRBJ1-1
d_gene: -
v_gene: TRBV19
CDR3aa: CASSIFLRVRQVNTEAFF
CDR3nt: TGTGCCAGTAGTATCTTTCTTCGTGTGCGGCAGGTGAACACTGAAGCTTTCTTT

abundance: -
j_gene: TRBJ1-4
d_gene: -
v_gene: TRBV28
CDR3aa: CASSFGQSTFFF
CDR3nt: TGTGCCAGCAGTTTTGGACAGAGTACCTTTTTTTTT